A selection of T cell receptor beta chains follows, all from one sample in a study of cytomegalovirus exposure and HLA in healthy donors. Profiling relied on immunoSEQ multiplex PCR, and the TCRdb table lists in-frame clones only, not all of them. The repertoire holds around 150,000 clones, with 80% to 85% as singletons. Input material: PBMCs. The receptors shown here come from a human donor in good health. Both conserved end residues are part of each CDR3. The order of the fields is V gene, D gene, J gene, clone size, CDR3 protein, CDR3 DNA. The D gene is left open where the match is weak. Clone size is shown for a subset of rows, as once, few, many or a class of expanded clone.

v_call: TRBV11-1
d_call: TRBD1
j_call: TRBJ2-3
clone_size: few
cdr3_aa: CASSGQAEADTQYF
cdr3_nt: TGTGCCAGCAGCGGACAGGCGGAAGCAGATACGCAGTATTTT

v_call: TRBV7-2
d_call: TRBD2
j_call: TRBJ2-2
clone_size: .
cdr3_aa: CASSSASGGPGELFF
cdr3_nt: TGTGCCAGCAGCTCCGCTAGCGGGGGACCCGGGGAGCTGTTTTTT

v_call: TRBV2
d_call: TRBD2
j_call: TRBJ2-1
clone_size: few
cdr3_aa: CASNYRLAETYNEQFF
cdr3_nt: TGTGCCAGCAATTATCGACTAGCCGAAACCTACAATGAGCAGTTCTTC

v_call: TRBV9
d_call: .
j_call: TRBJ1-1
clone_size: .
cdr3_aa: CASSVDPGMNTEAFF
cdr3_nt: TGTGCCAGCAGCGTAGATCCGGGGATGAACACTGAAGCTTTCTTT

v_call: TRBV5-4
d_call: TRBD2
j_call: TRBJ2-7
clone_size: .
cdr3_aa: CASSSNSGGNFYEQYF
cdr3_nt: TGTGCCAGCAGCTCTAATAGCGGGGGAAACTTTTACGAGCAGTACTTC

v_call: TRBV13
d_call: TRBD1
j_call: TRBJ2-7
clone_size: .
cdr3_aa: CASSSPGTGDEQYF
cdr3_nt: TGTGCCAGCAGCTCTCCCGGGACAGGGGACGAGCAGTACTTC

v_call: TRBV18
d_call: TRBD1
j_call: TRBJ1-1
clone_size: .
cdr3_aa: CASSPEGARTEAFF
cdr3_nt: TGTGCCAGCTCACCAGAGGGGGCTCGCACTGAAGCTTTCTTT

v_call: TRBV2
d_call: TRBD2
j_call: TRBJ2-2
clone_size: few
cdr3_aa: CASARTSGGPGELFF
cdr3_nt: TGTGCCAGCGCCCGGACTAGCGGGGGTCCCGGGGAGCTGTTTTTT

v_call: TRBV6-1
d_call: TRBD1
j_call: TRBJ2-1
clone_size: .
cdr3_aa: CASSPRQGTYNEQFF
cdr3_nt: TGTGCCAGCAGTCCTCGACAGGGCACCTACAATGAGCAGTTCTTC

v_call: TRBV15
d_call: .
j_call: TRBJ2-7
clone_size: .
cdr3_aa: CATSRYRQAPYEQYF
cdr3_nt: TGTGCCACCAGCAGATACCGACAGGCCCCCTACGAGCAGTACTTC

v_call: TRBV10-3
d_call: .
j_call: TRBJ2-2
clone_size: .
cdr3_aa: CAISRSANTGELFF
cdr3_nt: TGTGCCATCAGTCGGTCGGCGAACACCGGGGAGCTGTTTTTT

v_call: TRBV5-1
d_call: .
j_call: TRBJ2-1
clone_size: .
cdr3_aa: CASSLRSEEDEQFF
cdr3_nt: TGCGCCAGCAGCTTGCGGTCGGAGGAGGATGAGCAGTTCTTC

v_call: TRBV6-1
d_call: TRBD2
j_call: TRBJ2-3
clone_size: .
cdr3_aa: CASSRTSSTDTQYF
cdr3_nt: TGTGCCAGCAGTCGGACTAGTTCGACAGATACGCAGTATTTT

v_call: TRBV12-5
d_call: .
j_call: TRBJ1-1
clone_size: .
cdr3_aa: CASGARRGRTEAFF
cdr3_nt: TGTGCTAGTGGTGCTCGTAGGGGTAGGACTGAAGCTTTCTTT

v_call: TRBV27
d_call: .
j_call: TRBJ1-4
clone_size: .
cdr3_aa: CASSFRQSNEKLFF
cdr3_nt: TGCGCCAGCAGTTTTCGACAGTCTAATGAAAAACTGTTTTTT

v_call: TRBV19
d_call: TRBD2
j_call: TRBJ2-1
clone_size: .
cdr3_aa: CASSIDRGTSSSSYNEQFF
cdr3_nt: TGTGCCAGTAGTATAGATCGGGGGACTAGCTCGAGCTCCTACAATGAGCAGTTCTTC

v_call: TRBV15
d_call: .
j_call: TRBJ2-1
clone_size: .
cdr3_aa: CATSRDKQGRFF
cdr3_nt: TGTGCCACCAGCAGAGACAAACAGGGTCGGTTCTTC

v_call: TRBV19
d_call: .
j_call: TRBJ2-3
clone_size: .
cdr3_aa: CASSISRQTDTQYF
cdr3_nt: TGTGCCAGTAGTATATCCCGACAGACAGATACGCAGTATTTT

v_call: TRBV2
d_call: TRBD1
j_call: TRBJ2-1
clone_size: .
cdr3_aa: CASRHRDRSYNEQFF
cdr3_nt: TGTGCCAGCAGGCACCGGGACAGATCCTACAATGAGCAGTTCTTC

v_call: TRBV6-5
d_call: TRBD1
j_call: TRBJ2-7
clone_size: .
cdr3_aa: CASSPGQGAAYEQYF
cdr3_nt: TGTGCCAGCAGTCCGGGACAGGGTGCGGCCTACGAGCAGTACTTC

v_call: TRBV4-3
d_call: TRBD2
j_call: TRBJ2-1
clone_size: .
cdr3_aa: CASSQDFRLALNEQFF
cdr3_nt: TGCGCCAGCAGCCAAGATTTTCGACTAGCGCTTAATGAGCAGTTCTTC

v_call: TRBV4-3
d_call: TRBD2
j_call: TRBJ2-3
clone_size: .
cdr3_aa: CASSQYGLAGTDTQYF
cdr3_nt: TGCGCCAGCAGCCAATATGGACTAGCGGGGACAGATACGCAGTATTTT

v_call: TRBV27
d_call: .
j_call: TRBJ2-7
clone_size: .
cdr3_aa: CASSLSPGNYEQYF
cdr3_nt: TGTGCCAGCAGTTTAAGTCCAGGAAACTACGAGCAGTACTTC

v_call: TRBV20-1
d_call: .
j_call: TRBJ2-7
clone_size: .
cdr3_aa: CSARADSEQYF
cdr3_nt: TGCAGTGCGCGTGCGGATTCCGAGCAGTACTTC

v_call: TRBV4-3
d_call: TRBD2
j_call: TRBJ2-3
clone_size: .
cdr3_aa: CASSHRTSGGAGDTQYF
cdr3_nt: TGCGCCAGCAGCCACCGAACTAGCGGGGGGGCCGGAGATACGCAGTATTTT

v_call: TRBV6-6
d_call: .
j_call: TRBJ2-3
clone_size: .
cdr3_aa: CATFTDTQYF
cdr3_nt: TGTGCCACCTTCACAGATACGCAGTATTTT

v_call: TRBV10-2
d_call: .
j_call: TRBJ2-1
clone_size: .
cdr3_aa: CASSELAQEQFF
cdr3_nt: TGCGCCAGCAGTGAGTTGGCCCAGGAGCAGTTCTTC

v_call: TRBV6-1
d_call: .
j_call: TRBJ2-7
clone_size: .
cdr3_aa: CASRPGHGAYEQYF
cdr3_nt: TGTGCCAGCAGACCGGGACACGGGGCCTACGAGCAGTACTTC

v_call: TRBV4-3
d_call: TRBD1
j_call: TRBJ2-7
clone_size: .
cdr3_aa: CASSQDWGQGYEQYF
cdr3_nt: TGCGCCAGCAGCCAAGATTGGGGACAGGGCTACGAGCAGTACTTC

v_call: TRBV9
d_call: TRBD2
j_call: TRBJ2-2
clone_size: few
cdr3_aa: CASSVSGGAGELFF
cdr3_nt: TGTGCCAGCAGCGTTAGCGGGGGGGCCGGGGAGCTGTTTTTT